This TCR beta chain was recovered during a study of beta chain features in type 1 diabetes. Background on the study: Examined across all samples were just under 110,000,000 sorted cells. Study-level findings and limits: VDJ junctions from patients with type 1 diabetes contained fewer insertions and more deletions. Across all four CD4+ subsets, people with type 1 diabetes showed modestly shorter TCRB CDR3s.

Reverse transcribing all isolated RNA meant expressed TCRB transcripts were sequenced. Sequencing was performed with immunoSEQ multiplex PCR; in TCRdb, only in-frame clones are kept and a portion is missing. The repertoire consists of hundreds of thousands of clones, with roughly 16% occurring once and the leading ten covering about 0.087%. With respect to this clone: Its matching antigen is unknown.

This CDR3 is 15 amino acids long. CDR1 MNHNY and CDR2 SVGAGI come from the germline V gene (reference sequence). V lost 0 bases to trimming and J lost 3 bases, with 9 bases between them. The authors took one heparinised blood draw, averaging approximately 110 mL, from each donor. This rearrangement joins TRBV6-6 to TRBJ1-5; D is possibly TRBD1 (6 bases). Sequenced input: naive CD4+ T cells from blood. This receptor was obtained from a man between 18 and 35 years old in good health. The CDR3 nucleotides read TGTGCCAGCAGTTACTCGAACAGGGACAATCAGCCCCAGCATTTT. Residues: CASSYSNRDNQPQHF.